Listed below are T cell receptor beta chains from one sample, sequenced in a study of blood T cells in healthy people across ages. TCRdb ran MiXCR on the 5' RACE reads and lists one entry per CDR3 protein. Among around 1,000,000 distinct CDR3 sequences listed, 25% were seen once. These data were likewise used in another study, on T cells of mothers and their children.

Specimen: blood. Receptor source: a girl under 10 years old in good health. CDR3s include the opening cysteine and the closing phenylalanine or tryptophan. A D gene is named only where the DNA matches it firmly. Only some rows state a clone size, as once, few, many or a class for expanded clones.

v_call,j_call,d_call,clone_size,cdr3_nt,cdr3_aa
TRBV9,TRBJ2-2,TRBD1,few,TGTGCCAGCAGCGAAGGGGGCCTAGGGGAGCTGTTTTTT,CASSEGGLGELFF
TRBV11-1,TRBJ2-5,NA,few,TGTGCCAGCAGCCATCTTAACAGGTTGGGGGAGACCCAGTACTTC,CASSHLNRLGETQYF
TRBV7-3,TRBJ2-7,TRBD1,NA,TGTGCCAGCAGCTATGGCCCAACAGGGGAACACGAGCAGTACTTC,CASSYGPTGEHEQYF
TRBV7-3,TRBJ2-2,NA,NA,TGTGCCAGCAGCTTAATTAAATCTAGCGACGACACCGGGGAACTGTTTTTT,CASSLIKSSDDTGELFF
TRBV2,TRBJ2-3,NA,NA,TGTGCCAGCCAGACGGGACGCGCAGATACGCAGTATTTT,CASQTGRADTQYF
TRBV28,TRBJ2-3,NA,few,TGTGCCAGCGTCAGAGCAGATACGCAGTATTTT,CASVRADTQYF
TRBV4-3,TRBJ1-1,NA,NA,TGCGCCAGCAGCCAAGATGCAGTTTCGAACACTGAAGCTTTCTTT,CASSQDAVSNTEAFF
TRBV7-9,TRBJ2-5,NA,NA,TGTGCCAGCAGGTTTAGCGGACAGCTCCAAGAGACCCAGTACTTC,CASRFSGQLQETQYF
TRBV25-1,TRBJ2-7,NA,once,TGTGCCAGCAGTGTCAACGGGGGCGGGCAGTACTTC,CASSVNGGGQYF
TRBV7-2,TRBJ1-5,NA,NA,TGTGCCAGCAGCTTAGAGGGGAAATTCACAGGTTATAGCGATCAGCCCCAGCATTTT,CASSLEGKFTGYSDQPQHF
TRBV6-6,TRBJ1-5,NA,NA,TGTGCCAGCAGTGGGGTGAGAGATAGCAATCAGCCCCAGCATTTT,CASSGVRDSNQPQHF